A single sample is the source of the 15 T cell receptor beta chains below, sequenced in a study of long-term antiretroviral therapy in people with HIV. At the survey level, the v3.0 immunoSEQ assay was run. TCRdb's table, derived via immunoSEQ multiplex PCR, lists solely in-frame clones and lacks some. The sample lists 20,000 to 25,000 clones, approximately 84% occurring once. The sequenced sample was unsorted PBMCs, obtained 1.8 years before starting antiretroviral therapy. All receptors derive from a young woman with HIV.

The chain links TRBV2 to TRBJ2-5, with D unresolved. Germline CDR1 is SNHLY and CDR2 is FYNNEI. V lost 6 bases and J 6 bases, leaving 8 bases between the germline ends. This CDR3 has 11 residues. In DNA, the CDR3 is TGTGCCAGCAGCGATAGTAAGACCCAGTACTTC. Its translation is CASSDSKTQYF.

CDR3 in DNA: TGTGCCAGCAGCTTAGGGGGGGGCTCCACCTACGAGCAGTACTTC. Translated: CASSLGGGSTYEQYF. V is TRBV11-2 and J is TRBJ2-7; the D gene is possibly TRBD2 (7 bases). Trimming took off 1 base at V and 2 bases at J, with 12 bases between the two ends. The CDR3 is 15 residues long. The V gene's germline CDR1 is SGHAT and CDR2 FQNNGV.

The J gene is TRBJ1-1, the V gene TRBV5-1, with D possibly matching TRBD1 (5 bases). The CDR3 has 15 residues. The V end was cut by 1 base, the J end by 3 bases, with 13 bases between. The germline gives CDR1 SGHRS, CDR2 YFSETQ. The CDR3 sequence: CASSLWGGTDTEAFF. The DNA of the CDR3 is TGCGCCAGCAGCTTGTGGGGGGGAACGGACACTGAAGCTTTCTTT.

Only one count was recorded for this clone. The chain couples TRBV9 to TRBJ1-2, with D unclear. This CDR3 contains 16 residues. Trimming removed 1 base at V and 0 bases at J, with 13 bases between. Per germline, CDR1 SGDLS and CDR2 YYNGEE. The CDR3 loop is CASSVTDDPTNYGYTF. The DNA of the CDR3 is TGTGCCAGCAGCGTAACGGACGATCCTACTAACTATGGCTACACCTTC.

The V and J genes are TRBV2 and TRBJ2-5; D is possibly TRBD1 or TRBD2 (6 bases each). Germline CDR1 and CDR2: SNHLY and FYNNEI. The CDR3 runs to 14 residues. Deletions cut 7 bases from V and 7 bases from J, with 19 bases between. The CDR3 region has the DNA TGTGCCAGCACTTGGGACCTCGGAGGGGGGACCCAGTACTTC. Translated, it gives CASTWDLGGGTQYF.

The gene calls are TRBV7-6 and TRBJ2-3; 9 bases line up with TRBD1. The CDR3 length is 15 residues. J gave up 3 bases and V 5 bases, and 6 bases lay outside the gene matches. Germline CDR1 is SGHVS and CDR2 is FNYEAQ. The CDR3 loop reads CASSLNRGRTDTQYF. The CDR3 nucleotides read TGTGCCAGCAGCCTAAACAGGGGGCGGACAGATACGCAGTATTTT.

This clone was seen only a few times. This rearrangement joins TRBV18 to TRBJ2-3; the D is unclear. This CDR3 region has 13 residues. V shed 4 bases and J shed 2 bases, with 7 bases lying between them. The V gene's germline CDR1 is KGHSH and CDR2 LQKENI. The chain's CDR3 is CASSQRYTDTQYF. CDR3 in DNA: TGTGCCAGCTCACAACGGTACACAGATACGCAGTATTTT. Combining the CDR3 with reference TRBV18 and TRBJ2-3 gives the whole variable domain NAGVMQNPRHLVRRRGQEARLRCSPMKGHSHVYWYRQLPEEGLKFMVYLQKENIIDESGMPKERFSAEFPKEGPSILRIQQVVRGDSAAYFCASSQRYTDTQYFGPGTRLTVL.

This chain joins TRBV12-5 and TRBJ1-4; perhaps TRBD1 as D (6 bases). Germline assignment: CDR1 LGHNT and CDR2 FRNRAP. V was clipped by 3 bases and J by 4 bases, with 12 bases between them. The CDR3 contains 15 residues. CDR3 in amino acids: CASGLAGTRNEKLFF. In DNA, the CDR3 is TGTGCTAGTGGTTTAGCCGGGACACGTAATGAAAAACTGTTTTTT.

CDR3 in DNA: TGCGCCAGCAGTAGTTCCAGGGCCCTGAGCTCTGGGGCCAACGTCCTGACTTTC. It is translated as CASSSSRALSSGANVLTF. V gene TRBV23-1 combines with J gene TRBJ2-6, with a tentative D call TRBD1 (5 bases). TRBV23-1 is given ORF status, its function remaining uncertain. The CDR3 is 18 amino acids. The germline V and J ends were trimmed by 5 bases and 0 bases, with 17 bases remaining between them.

Here the CDR3 reads CASSQEVSGRGATDTQYF. CDR3 DNA: TGTGCCAGCAGCCAAGAGGTCTCGGGGCGGGGGGCCACAGATACGCAGTATTTT. The chain employs TRBV4-2 and TRBJ2-3; 8 bases line up with TRBD2. Germline V gene lookup returns CDR1 LGHNA and CDR2 YNFKEQ. Trimming cost V 0 bases and J 2 bases; bases outside gene matches: 10. The CDR3 contains 18 residues.

The V and J genes are TRBV9 and TRBJ2-5; 8 bases map to TRBD1. This CDR3 is built from 13 residues. J was trimmed by 5 bases and V by 6 bases; bases with no gene match: 6. Germline-derived CDR1 and CDR2 are SGDLS and YYNGEE. CDR3 DNA: TGTGCCAGCACCCCAGGGGGCGGGGAGACCCAGTACTTC. Residues: CASTPGGGETQYF.

The rearrangement joins TRBV5-1 to TRBJ2-5; possibly TRBD1 or TRBD2 for D (5 bases each). CDR1 and CDR2 from the germline V gene are SGHRS and YFSETQ. The germline V and J ends were trimmed by 0 bases and 2 bases, with 8 bases remaining between them. The CDR3 runs 14 residues. DNA of the CDR3: TGCGCCAGCAGCTTGGCCGGGGCTCAAGAGACCCAGTACTTC. It translates to CASSLAGAQETQYF.

The chain links TRBV5-1 to TRBJ2-5; 8 bases fit TRBD1. V gave up 4 bases and J gave up 3 bases; unmatched junction bases: 5. The CDR3 loop spans 14 amino acids. Per the germline V gene, CDR1 is SGHRS and CDR2 is YFSETQ. The CDR3, as DNA: TGCGCCAGCAGCACCGGACAGGGTGAAGAGACCCAGTACTTC. Its translation: CASSTGQGEETQYF.

This clone was seen more than once but under ten times. The chain carries TRBV27 and TRBJ2-7, with D perhaps TRBD1 or TRBD2 (5 bases each). Germline V gives CDR1 MNHEY, CDR2 SMNVEV (reference sequence). V lost 5 bases and J 0 bases, leaving 8 bases between the germline ends. CDR3 length equals 13 residues. This CDR3 is CASSLGPSYEQYV. The CDR3 coding sequence is TGTGCCAGCAGTCTGGGACCCTCCTACGAGCAGTACGTC.

The chain employs TRBV6-1 and TRBJ1-6; 8 nucleotides align to TRBD1. From germline, CDR1 is MNHNS and CDR2 SASEGT. Trimming took 7 bases from V and 10 from J; bases not matched to a gene: 12. The CDR3 is made up of 15 amino acids. Written as DNA, the CDR3 is TGTGCCAGCACCGGAGTACAGGGGGGGGGCTCACCCCTCCACTTT. It codes for CASTGVQGGGSPLHF.